These T cell receptor beta chains were read from a single sample in a study of T-cell reconstitution after alpha-beta-depleted transplantation in children. MiXCR, run by TCRdb on the PCR reads, gives a single entry per CDR3 protein. The sample has about a million distinct CDR3 sequences; about 30% are singletons. Sequencing used PBMCs, mostly from graft donor cells, obtained 360 days after TCRalphabeta/CD19-depleted stem cell transplant. The receptors come from a boy in the first two years of life who had a stem cell transplant for SCID, so the T cells may come from the graft donor. Both conserved end residues are part of each CDR3. A D gene is named only where the DNA matches it firmly. Rows may omit the clone size; those that give it use once, few, many or a size class.

few	TRBD1	TRBV6-2/TRBV6-3	TRBJ2-1	TGTGCCAGCAGAACACCGGGACAGCAGTACAATGAGCAGTTCTTC	CASRTPGQQYNEQFF
few	TRBD2	TRBV5-1	TRBJ2-7	TGCGCCAGCAGCTTGGGTCCGGGAGGCTACGAGCAGTACTTC	CASSLGPGGYEQYF
few	.	TRBV6-1	TRBJ1-1	TGTGCCAGCAGCCAAAGTAGGCGGTACACTGAAGCTTTCTTT	CASSQSRRYTEAFF
.	.	TRBV28	TRBJ1-1	TGTGCCAGCAGGCAGACGACGGTAACTGAAGCTTTCTTT	CASRQTTVTEAFF
.	TRBD2	TRBV20-1	TRBJ2-7	TGCAGTGCTAGCTGGTCCGGGACTAACATCTGCGAGCAGTACTTC	CSASWSGTNICEQYF
.	.	TRBV10-3	TRBJ2-1	TGTGCCATCACTCCTTCCTTGGTCGGCGGGGCCTACAATGAGCAGTTCTTC	CAITPSLVGGAYNEQFF
few	.	TRBV29-1	TRBJ2-7	TGCAGCGTGCACTCATCAACCTACGAGCAGTACTTC	CSVHSSTYEQYF
.	.	TRBV24-1	TRBJ2-1	TGTGCCACCAGTGACCCTAAAGCCCAGGGGTTCTACGAGCAGTTCTTC	CATSDPKAQGFYEQFF
.	.	TRBV24-1	TRBJ2-3	TGTGCCACCAGTGATACCGCAGGTGGGGGACTCACAGATACGCAGTATTTT	CATSDTAGGGLTDTQYF
few	TRBD2	TRBV6-1	TRBJ2-5	TGTGCCAGCAGACGTCTAGCGGTGGAGACCCAGTACTTC	CASRRLAVETQYF
few	TRBD1	TRBV5-1	TRBJ1-1	TGCGCCAGCAGCCTCTTGACAGGGAGGGGAAACACTGAAGCTTTCTTT	CASSLLTGRGNTEAFF
few	TRBD1	TRBV3-1	TRBJ1-1	TGTGCCAGCAGCCGGGGACAGGGCGCGAACACTGAAGCTTTCTTT	CASSRGQGANTEAFF
few	TRBD2	TRBV5-4	TRBJ2-5	TGTGCCAGCAGCTTTTATTGGCTAGCGGGGGTTCAAGAGACCCAGTACTTC	CASSFYWLAGVQETQYF
few	TRBD1	TRBV5-1	TRBJ2-7	TGCGCCAGCAGCTTGGTCGGGGACAGTTTCAAGCAGTACTTC	CASSLVGDSFKQYF
.	TRBD1	TRBV27	TRBJ2-7	TGTGCCAGCAGTTTTCTAGACAGGGCAATCATCTACGAGCAGTACTTC	CASSFLDRAIIYEQYF
few	TRBD1	TRBV28	TRBJ1-2	TGTGCCAGCAGTTCCGCCGGGACAGGGGGTTATAACTATGGCTACACCTTC	CASSSAGTGGYNYGYTF
.	TRBD1	TRBV12-3/TRBV12-4	TRBJ2-7	TGTGCCAGCAGTCCGGGGACAGGGGTCCCGGTGATGTACGAGCAGTACTTC	CASSPGTGVPVMYEQYF
.	.	TRBV6-1	TRBJ2-7	TGTGCCAGCACCCAGATCTGGGGGGTCTACGAGCAGTACTTC	CASTQIWGVYEQYF
.	.	TRBV19	TRBJ2-6	TGTGCCAGTAGTACCACGGGACGGGCCAACGTCCTGACTTTC	CASSTTGRANVLTF
.	.	TRBV20-1	TRBJ2-1	TGCAGTGCTAGTAGTTCCCCTTACAATGAGCAGTTCTTC	CSASSSPYNEQFF
.	.	TRBV5-1	TRBJ1-4	TGCGCCAGCAGCTTGGAAGGGGGACGGCGTAATGAAAAACTGTTTTTT	CASSLEGGRRNEKLFF
few	.	TRBV4-1	TRBJ1-1	TGCGCCAGCAGCCAAGATGAGTGGGGGACGAAAGCTTTCTTT	CASSQDEWGTKAFF
.	TRBD2	TRBV11-2	TRBJ2-1	TGTGCCAGCAGCTTACGACTAGCCCTGGGCCCTGAGCAGTTCTTC	CASSLRLALGPEQFF
many	TRBD2	TRBV18	TRBJ2-1	TGTGCCAGCTCAACGACTAGCGGGGGCTACAATGAGCAGTTCTTC	CASSTTSGGYNEQFF
few	.	TRBV29-1	TRBJ2-7	TGCAGCGTTGAGGTGTGGGAGGACGAGCAGTACTTC	CSVEVWEDEQYF
.	.	TRBV20-1	TRBJ1-1	TGCAGTGCTTACAGTGGGACCACTGAAGCTTTCTTT	CSAYSGTTEAFF
.	TRBD1	TRBV7-8	TRBJ1-1	TGTGCCAGCAGCTGGTCCGACAGGGACCAACTGAACACTGAAGCTTTCTTT	CASSWSDRDQLNTEAFF
.	TRBD1	TRBV5-1	TRBJ2-7	TGCGCCAGCAGCTTGGAACTGCCGGGACAGGGGTCCTACGAGCAGTACTTC	CASSLELPGQGSYEQYF
.	TRBD1	TRBV24-1	TRBJ2-7	TGTGCCACCAGTGAAGCCGGGACAGGGTACGACGAGCAGTACTTC	CATSEAGTGYDEQYF
many	.	TRBV12-3/TRBV12-4	TRBJ2-5	TGTGCCAGCAGTTTAACGGGAAGAGACCAGTACTTC	CASSLTGRDQYF
few	.	TRBV20-1	TRBJ2-7	TGCAGTGCTAGAGATCAAGGAGGGTCCCTCGAGCAGTACTTC	CSARDQGGSLEQYF
few	.	TRBV9	TRBJ2-1	TGTGCCAGCAGCGTAGGTGTCCGCTACAATGAGCAGTTCTTC	CASSVGVRYNEQFF
once	.	TRBV5-1	TRBJ1-1	TGCGCCAGCAGCTTACAGACAGAAGACACTGAAGCTTTCTTT	CASSLQTEDTEAFF
.	.	TRBV4-1	TRBJ2-2	TGCGCCAGCAGCCAAGTTGGTAATTCCGGGGAGCTGTTTTTT	CASSQVGNSGELFF
.	.	TRBV3-1	TRBJ2-3	TGTGCCAGCAGCTACGAGGCGTGGCCCGATACGCAGTATTTT	CASSYEAWPDTQYF
.	.	TRBV3-1	TRBJ2-4	TGTGCCAGCAGCCATGCCCTTGGGGCAGCCAAAAACATTCAGTACTTC	CASSHALGAAKNIQYF
.	TRBD2	TRBV4-2	TRBJ2-7	TGTGCCAGCAGCCAAGTGGGGGGGGAGTCCTACGAGCAGTACTTC	CASSQVGGESYEQYF
few	TRBD1	TRBV6-5	TRBJ2-5	TGTGCCAGCAGTTATTCCCAGGGGGCAGAGACCCAGTACTTC	CASSYSQGAETQYF
once	.	TRBV12-3/TRBV12-4	TRBJ2-2	TGTGCCAGCAGAAATTTATATAGGGCGCGGGCAGGGGAGCTGTTTTTT	CASRNLYRARAGELFF
.	TRBD1	TRBV7-2	TRBJ2-1	TGTGCCAGCAGCTTAGGTCGGGGACAGGGCCACAATGAGCAGTTCTTC	CASSLGRGQGHNEQFF
.	.	TRBV2	TRBJ2-3	TGTGCCACCCAGGGATCTAGCACAGATACGCAGTATTTT	CATQGSSTDTQYF
.	TRBD1	TRBV29-1	TRBJ2-7	TGCAGCGTTGAAGAGGAGGACAGGGGGGCAGCCTACGAGCAGTACTTC	CSVEEEDRGAAYEQYF